The entry that follows covers one TCR beta chain sequence. Its specificity is not known. This sample was included in a study of cytomegalovirus exposure and HLA in healthy donors. Across the study: When just under 400 donors were genotyped, about 86% of them were found to fall in the Caucasian-associated ancestry cluster.

CDR1 SEHNR and CDR2 FQNEAQ come from the germline V gene (reference sequence). V shed 5 bases and J shed 3 bases, with 16 bases lying between them. CDR3 length: 16 residues. The study's findings and limits: Researchers reported from a later analysis that most CMV-associated TCR beta chains appeared HLA-restricted. Later on, a genetic analysis was performed. It linked a missense variant in DCLRE1C with V- and J-gene trimming of TCR beta. Associated with HLA alleles at 0.05 false discovery rate in a later analysis were about 17,000 TCR beta sequences.

13 Jbeta primers and 60 Vbeta primers were used for the PCR. Data came from immunoSEQ multiplex PCR; TCRdb stores just in-frame clones and leaves some out. The sample contains about 150,000 clones, over 80% of which appear only once. The clonotype comes from a young woman in good health and CMV-seronegative. Specimen: PBMCs. The chain has TRBV7-9 and TRBJ2-2, with D possibly matching TRBD1 (8 bases). CDR3: CASSPTTGGDTGELFF. CDR3 nucleotides: TGTGCCAGCAGCCCTACCACAGGGGGGGACACCGGGGAGCTGTTTTTT.